The 26 T cell receptor beta chains listed next were all sequenced from one sample in a study of early stage breast cancer tumors. Generated by immunoSEQ multiplex PCR, the TCRdb table keeps only in-frame clones and is missing some. The sample contains around 28,000 clones, over 70% of which appear only once. Sequencing input: breast tumor tissue. The receptors here all came from a person aged 25 to 39 with breast cancer.

As DNA, the CDR3 is TGTGCCAGCAGGGCACAGGGGCGGGCTGAAGCTTTCTTT. Protein product: CASRAQGRAEAFF. This chain links TRBV6-5 with TRBJ1-1; TRBD1 matches 7 bases. The CDR3 is 13 residues long. From germline, CDR1 is MNHEY and CDR2 SVGAGI. Trimming cost V 6 bases and J 6 bases; bases outside gene matches: 7.

This clone was detected only a few times. The V call is TRBV30, the J call TRBJ1-1, with D possibly TRBD1 on 5 matching bases. V lost 6 bases and J lost 4, with 15 bases in between. Germline V gene sequence: CDR1 GTSNPN, CDR2 SVGIG (reference sequence). This CDR3 is 13 amino acids long. The CDR3 DNA reads as TGTGCCTGCCAAGACAGTCAGGGCACTGAAGCTTTCTTT. Its translation is CACQDSQGTEAFF. Filled out from reference TRBV30 and TRBJ1-1, the complete variable domain reads SQTIHQWPATLVQPVGSPLSLECTVEGTSNPNLYWYRQAAGRGLQLLFYSVGIGQISSEVPQNLSASRPQDRQFILSSKKLLLSDSGFYLCACQDSQGTEAFFGQGTRLTVV.

The chain uses TRBV7-2 and TRBJ2-1, with D tentatively TRBD1 (7 bases). Germline V lookup: CDR1 SGHTA, CDR2 FQGNSA. V lost 3 bases, J lost 9 bases, and 15 bases lay in between. The CDR3 extends over 14 amino acids. This chain's CDR3 is CASSFSRGDSEQFF. The CDR3 DNA sequence: TGTGCCAGCAGCTTTTCTAGGGGGGACAGTGAGCAGTTCTTC.

The chain carries TRBV28 and TRBJ2-3, with 8 bases fitting TRBD2. Looked up from germline, CDR1 is MDHEN and CDR2 is SYDVKM. With 3 bases clipped from V and 0 bases from J, the junction kept 14 bases outside the gene matches. This CDR3 region has 19 residues. CDR3 amino acids: CASSFVASGSVESTDTQYF. CDR3 DNA: TGTGCCAGCAGTTTCGTTGCGAGCGGGAGCGTAGAGAGCACAGATACGCAGTATTTT.

The V call is TRBV2, the J call TRBJ2-2; no firm D call. Germline assignment: CDR1 SNHLY and CDR2 FYNNEI. Trimming shortened V by 5 bases and J by 3 bases, and 10 bases separated the two germline ends. The CDR3 totals 14 residues. CDR3 in amino acids: CASSSDVDTGELFF. CDR3 DNA sequence: TGTGCCAGCAGTTCTGACGTTGACACCGGGGAGCTGTTTTTT.

Within the sample, this clone is medium-sized. The chain couples TRBV5-6 to TRBJ2-1; D is perhaps TRBD1 (5 bases). CDR1 and CDR2 (germline): SGHDT, YYEEEE. CDR3 length: 13 amino acids. The V and J ends lost 4 bases and 4 bases respectively, with 9 bases between them. The CDR3 here is CASSADSYNEQFF. The CDR3, as DNA: TGTGCCAGCAGCGCCGACAGTTACAATGAGCAGTTCTTC. Looking up the rest from reference TRBV5-6 and TRBJ2-1 gives the full variable domain: DAGVTQSPTHLIKTRGQQVTLRCSPKSGHDTVSWYQQALGQGPQFIFQYYEEEERQRGNFPDRFSGHQFPNYSSELNVNALLLGDSALYLCASSADSYNEQFFGPGTRLTVL.

This clone was seen a single time. The chain is built from TRBV2 and TRBJ2-7; 7 bases line up with TRBD1. The CDR3 spans 17 residues. Germline assignment: CDR1 SNHLY and CDR2 FYNNEI. The J segment lost 3 bases and the V segment lost 2 bases, leaving 13 bases of the junction unmatched. The chain's CDR3 is CASSESFLRDRDYEQYF. As DNA, the CDR3 is TGTGCCAGCAGTGAATCTTTTCTACGCGACAGGGACTACGAGCAGTACTTC.

The genes are TRBV4-1 and TRBJ1-1; D not resolved. The ends were cut back, 2 bases at V and 1 base at J, with 23 bases in the middle. Germline V gene sequence: CDR1 MGHRA, CDR2 YSYEKL. CDR3 length: 19 residues. The CDR3 DNA sequence: TGCGCCAGCAGCCAATCCCCGGTCGGTGGCCTTAAGGGGAACACTGAAGCTTTCTTT. Residues: CASSQSPVGGLKGNTEAFF.

The V gene is TRBV5-6, the J gene TRBJ2-7; D is uncertain. The germline gives CDR1 SGHDT, CDR2 YYEEEE. The CDR3 is 14 residues long. Between the trimmed V and J ends, which lost 0 bases and 4 bases, there was a span of 11 bases. In DNA, the CDR3 is TGTGCCAGCAGCTTGGGGCTTAAAGCTTACGAGCAGTACTTC. Protein: CASSLGLKAYEQYF.

This sequence joins TRBV7-2 and TRBJ2-3; the D is unclear. The CDR3 is 13 amino acids. Per the germline V gene, CDR1 is SGHTA and CDR2 is FQGNSA. Trimming removed 5 bases from V and 2 bases from J, with 8 bases in between. The CDR3 reads CASSLTPTDTQYF. The CDR3 nucleotides read TGTGCCAGCAGCCTGACACCCACAGATACGCAGTATTTT.

The chain links TRBV6-4 to TRBJ1-1; D remains unclear. Germline CDR1 is MRHNA and CDR2 is SNTAGT. Trimming cost V 5 bases and J 1 base, with 8 bases left between them. This CDR3 is built from 13 residues. CDR3 nucleotide sequence: TGTGCCAGCAGTAGCGAGGAGAACACTGAAGCTTTCTTT. Protein sequence: CASSSEENTEAFF.

The J gene is TRBJ2-7, the V gene TRBV11-2; tentatively, D is TRBD2 (5 bases). The CDR3 is 12 amino acids. Trimming removed 3 bases at V and 6 bases at J, with 9 bases between. Germline assignment: CDR1 SGHAT and CDR2 FQNNGV. The CDR3 spells CASSFPEGEQYF. For the CDR3, the DNA is TGTGCCAGCAGCTTCCCTGAGGGCGAGCAGTACTTC.

Concerning this clone: Distinct nucleotide sequences in the sample also encode this CDR3. The V call is TRBV18, the J call TRBJ2-1; D is ambiguous. The V and J ends lost 3 bases and 0 bases respectively, with 6 bases between them. This CDR3 is 14 amino acids long. Germline loops: CDR1 KGHSH, CDR2 LQKENI. The CDR3 protein is CASSPPSSYNEQFF. In DNA, the CDR3 is TGTGCCAGCTCACCTCCCAGCTCCTACAATGAGCAGTTCTTC.

The chain uses TRBV6-6 and TRBJ2-1; D is ambiguous. Germline-derived CDR1 and CDR2 are MNHNY and SVGAGI (reference sequence). The CDR3 sequence is 16 residues long. Trimming stripped 6 bases from V and 6 bases from J, with 21 bases between. This CDR3 is CASRNHFLATSNEQFF. DNA for the CDR3: TGTGCCAGCAGGAATCACTTCTTGGCGACCTCCAATGAGCAGTTCTTC.

This chain uses TRBV7-9 with TRBJ2-1; D gene uncertain. Between the trimmed V and J ends, which lost 10 bases and 9 bases, there was a span of 31 bases. Germline-derived CDR1 and CDR2 are SEHNR and FQNEAQ (reference sequence). The CDR3 spans 17 residues. The CDR3: CATPARDLRSPHFEQFF. The DNA for the CDR3 is TGTGCCACTCCTGCCAGAGACCTCCGGAGCCCTCATTTTGAGCAGTTCTTC.

J is TRBJ1-5 and V is TRBV7-2; TRBD1 might be the D (6 bases). This CDR3 has 12 residues. The germline gives CDR1 SGHTA, CDR2 FQGNSA. V was cut by 6 bases and J by 6 bases, with 9 bases left in between. The CDR3 reads CASSPGVQPQHF. For the CDR3, the DNA is TGTGCCAGCAGTCCAGGGGTTCAGCCCCAGCATTTT.

This chain links TRBV6-6 with TRBJ2-7; D not certain. This CDR3 comprises 15 residues. Germline V gives CDR1 MNHNY, CDR2 SVGAGI (reference sequence). The V end lost 0 bases, the J end lost 2 bases, and 11 bases lay between the germline ends. The CDR3 coding sequence is TGTGCCAGCAGTTACTCGAAGACTTTCACCTACGAGCAGTACTTC. Its protein is CASSYSKTFTYEQYF.

This clone was counted once. This chain connects TRBV27 to TRBJ2-5; D ambiguous. V gave up 2 bases and J gave up 5 bases, with 9 bases separating them. This CDR3 is built from 13 residues. The germline V gene has CDR1 MNHEY and CDR2 SMNVEV (reference sequence). CDR3 region: CASSLRKQETQYF. Written as DNA, the CDR3 is TGTGCCAGCAGTTTAAGGAAACAGGAGACCCAGTACTTC.

V gene TRBV7-2 combines with J gene TRBJ2-7; D call uncertain. Trimming stripped 1 base from V and 7 bases from J, with 14 bases between. This CDR3 has 14 amino acids. Germline lookup yields CDR1 SGHTA and CDR2 FQGNSA. This CDR3 is CASSLEQHLGEQYF. The CDR3 coding sequence is TGTGCCAGCAGCTTAGAACAGCACCTGGGGGAGCAGTACTTC.

This chain connects TRBV10-1 to TRBJ2-2, with 7 bases identical to TRBD1. V trimming: 6 bases; J trimming: 1 base; junction bases outside the gene matches: 8. Germline V CDR1 and CDR2: WNHNN, SYGVQD (reference sequence). CDR3 size: 16 residues. The CDR3 region is CASREQGSENTGELFF. In DNA form, the CDR3 reads TGCGCCAGCAGAGAACAGGGGAGTGAGAACACCGGGGAGCTGTTTTTT.

The CDR3, as DNA: TGTGCCAGTCGGGGCGTTAGCGGACTAGCGTCCTACAATGAGCAGTTCTTC. Encoded protein: CASRGVSGLASYNEQFF. The gene calls are TRBV19 and TRBJ2-1; the match to TRBD2 covers 9 bases. The junction had 12 bases not matched to a gene; V was cut back by 8 bases and J by 1 base. CDR1 and CDR2 from the germline V gene are LNHDA and SQIVND (reference sequence). CDR3 length equals 17 residues. Full variable domain (missing parts from reference TRBV19 and TRBJ2-1): DGGITQSPKYLFRKEGQNVTLSCEQNLNHDAMYWYRQDPGQGLRLIYYSQIVNDFQKGDIAEGYSVSREKKESFPLTVTSAQKNPTAFYLCASRGVSGLASYNEQFFGPGTRLTVL.

This clone was seen more than once but under ten times. The CDR3 DNA is TGTGCCAGCAGTTACTCATTAGCGCGAGAGACCCAGTACTTC. This codes for CASSYSLARETQYF. The chain carries TRBV6-5 and TRBJ2-5; D possibly corresponds to TRBD2 (5 bases). Germline-derived CDR1 and CDR2 are MNHEY and SVGAGI. The V gene lost 0 bases and the J gene lost 4 bases, with 9 bases spanning the gap. The CDR3 runs 14 residues.

The V gene is TRBV14, the J gene TRBJ1-1; 8 bases fit TRBD1. V lost 4 bases and J lost 3; bases outside the gene matches: 4. The germline CDR1 and CDR2 sequences are SGHDN and FVKESK. The CDR3 has 14 amino acids. CDR3: CASSRTGWDTEAFF. CDR3 nucleotide sequence: TGTGCCAGCAGCCGGACAGGGTGGGACACTGAAGCTTTCTTT.

The V and J genes are TRBV5-1 and TRBJ1-3; D gene uncertain. The CDR3 contains 12 residues. Trimming left V 4 bases short and J 4 bases short, with 6 bases between. Germline V gene lookup returns CDR1 SGHRS and CDR2 YFSETQ. The CDR3 DNA sequence: TGCGCCAGCAGCCCAGAGGGAAACACCATATATTTT. Protein product: CASSPEGNTIYF.

V is TRBV5-1 and J is TRBJ2-7; possibly TRBD1 for D (6 bases). V shed 4 bases and J shed 6 bases, with 20 bases lying between them. The CDR3 runs to 15 residues. CDR1 and CDR2 from the germline V gene are SGHRS and YFSETQ. For the CDR3, the DNA is TGCGCCAGCAGCCCACCCGGGACAACCCTTCGCGAGCAGTACTTC. Protein: CASSPPGTTLREQYF.

This clone was picked up a small number of times. The V call is TRBV6-5, the J call TRBJ1-4; the D gene is possibly TRBD1 (5 bases). The germline gives CDR1 MNHEY, CDR2 SVGAGI. The CDR3 runs to 13 residues. V dropped 6 bases and J dropped 7 bases, with 12 bases sitting between them. The DNA for the CDR3 is TGTGCCAGCAGCCGGGGGATCGGTGAAAAACTGTTTTTT. It specifies CASSRGIGEKLFF.